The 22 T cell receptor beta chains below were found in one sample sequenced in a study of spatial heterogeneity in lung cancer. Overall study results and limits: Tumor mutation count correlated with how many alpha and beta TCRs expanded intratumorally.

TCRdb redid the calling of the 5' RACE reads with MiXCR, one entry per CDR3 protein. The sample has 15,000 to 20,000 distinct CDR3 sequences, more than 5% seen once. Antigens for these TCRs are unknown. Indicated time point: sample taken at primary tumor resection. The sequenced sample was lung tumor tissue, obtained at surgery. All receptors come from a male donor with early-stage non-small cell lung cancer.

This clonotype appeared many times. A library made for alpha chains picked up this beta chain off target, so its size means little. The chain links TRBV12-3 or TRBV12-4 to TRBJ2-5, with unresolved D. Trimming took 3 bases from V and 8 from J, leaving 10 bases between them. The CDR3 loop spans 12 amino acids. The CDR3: CASSFSRETQYF. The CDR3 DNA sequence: TGTGCCAGCAGTTTTAGTAGGGAAACCCAGTACTTC.

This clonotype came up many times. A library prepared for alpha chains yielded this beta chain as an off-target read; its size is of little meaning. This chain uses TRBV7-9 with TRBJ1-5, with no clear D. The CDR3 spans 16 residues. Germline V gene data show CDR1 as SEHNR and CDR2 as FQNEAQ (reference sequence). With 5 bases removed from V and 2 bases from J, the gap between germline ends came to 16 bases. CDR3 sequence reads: CASSLLGPLGNQPQHF. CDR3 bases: TGTGCCAGCAGCCTTCTTGGGCCTCTAGGCAATCAGCCCCAGCATTTT.

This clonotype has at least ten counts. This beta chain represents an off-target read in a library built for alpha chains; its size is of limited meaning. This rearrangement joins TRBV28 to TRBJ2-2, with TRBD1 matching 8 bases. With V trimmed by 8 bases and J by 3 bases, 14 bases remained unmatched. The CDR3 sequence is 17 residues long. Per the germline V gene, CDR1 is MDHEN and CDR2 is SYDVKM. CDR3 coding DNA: TGTGCCAGCGCCGGGACAGGACAAGGAGAGGACACCGGGGAGCTGTTTTTT. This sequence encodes CASAGTGQGEDTGELFF.

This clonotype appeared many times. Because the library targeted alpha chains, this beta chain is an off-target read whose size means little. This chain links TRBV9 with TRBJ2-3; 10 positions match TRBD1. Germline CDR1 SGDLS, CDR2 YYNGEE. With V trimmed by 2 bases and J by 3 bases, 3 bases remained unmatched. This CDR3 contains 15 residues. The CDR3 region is CASSVDRGRTDTQYF. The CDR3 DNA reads TGTGCCAGCAGCGTCGACAGGGGGCGGACAGATACGCAGTATTTT.

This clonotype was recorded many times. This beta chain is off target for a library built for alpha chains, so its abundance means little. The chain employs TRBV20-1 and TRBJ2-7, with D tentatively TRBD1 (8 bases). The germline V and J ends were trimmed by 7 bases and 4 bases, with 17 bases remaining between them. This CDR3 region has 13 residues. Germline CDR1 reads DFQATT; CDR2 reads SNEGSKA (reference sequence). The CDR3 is CSVPGQGGYEQYF. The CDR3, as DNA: TGCAGTGTTCCTGGACAGGGAGGGTACGAGCAGTACTTC.

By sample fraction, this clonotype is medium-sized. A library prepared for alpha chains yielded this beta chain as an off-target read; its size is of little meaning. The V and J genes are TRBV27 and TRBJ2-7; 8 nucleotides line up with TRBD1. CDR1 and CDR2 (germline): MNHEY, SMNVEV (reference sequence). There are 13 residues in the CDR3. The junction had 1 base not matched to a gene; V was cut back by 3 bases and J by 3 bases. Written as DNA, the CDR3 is TGTGCCAGCAGTTTGACAGGGGACTACGAGCAGTACTTC. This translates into CASSLTGDYEQYF.

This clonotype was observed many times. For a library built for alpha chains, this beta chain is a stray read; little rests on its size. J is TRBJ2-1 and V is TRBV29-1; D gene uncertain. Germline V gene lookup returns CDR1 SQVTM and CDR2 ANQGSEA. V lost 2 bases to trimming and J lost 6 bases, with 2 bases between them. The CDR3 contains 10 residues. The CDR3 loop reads CSVELNEQFF. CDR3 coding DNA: TGCAGCGTTGAACTCAATGAGCAGTTCTTC.

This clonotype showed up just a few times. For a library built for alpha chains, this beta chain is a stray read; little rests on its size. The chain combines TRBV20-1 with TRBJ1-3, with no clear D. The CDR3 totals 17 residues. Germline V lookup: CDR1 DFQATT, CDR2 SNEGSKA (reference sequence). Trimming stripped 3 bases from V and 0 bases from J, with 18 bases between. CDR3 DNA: TGCAGTGCTAGGCGGGCAGGACTCGATTACTCTGGAAACACCATATATTTT. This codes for CSARRAGLDYSGNTIYF.

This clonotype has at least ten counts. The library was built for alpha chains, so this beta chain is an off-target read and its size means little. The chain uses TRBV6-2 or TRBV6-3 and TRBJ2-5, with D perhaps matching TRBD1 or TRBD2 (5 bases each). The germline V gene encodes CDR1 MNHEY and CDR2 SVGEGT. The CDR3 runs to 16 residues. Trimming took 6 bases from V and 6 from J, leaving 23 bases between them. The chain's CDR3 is CASSQPFGTSRKTQYF. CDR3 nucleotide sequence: TGTGCCAGCAGCCAACCCTTCGGGACCTCTCGGAAGACCCAGTACTTC.

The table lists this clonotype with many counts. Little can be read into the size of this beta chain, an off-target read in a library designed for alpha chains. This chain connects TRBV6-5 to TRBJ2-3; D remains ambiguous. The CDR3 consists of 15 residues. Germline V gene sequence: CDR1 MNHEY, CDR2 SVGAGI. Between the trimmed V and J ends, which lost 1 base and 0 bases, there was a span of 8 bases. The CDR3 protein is CASSYYSASTDTQYF. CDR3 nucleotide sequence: TGTGCCAGCAGTTACTACAGTGCTAGCACAGATACGCAGTATTTT.

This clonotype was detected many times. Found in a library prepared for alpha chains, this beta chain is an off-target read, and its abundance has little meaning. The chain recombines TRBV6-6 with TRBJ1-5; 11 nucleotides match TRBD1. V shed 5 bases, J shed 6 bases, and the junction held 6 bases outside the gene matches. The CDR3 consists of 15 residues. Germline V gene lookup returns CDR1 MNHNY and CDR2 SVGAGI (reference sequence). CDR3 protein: CASSATDRGRQPQHF. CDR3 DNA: TGTGCCAGCAGTGCCACGGACAGGGGGCGTCAGCCCCAGCATTTT.

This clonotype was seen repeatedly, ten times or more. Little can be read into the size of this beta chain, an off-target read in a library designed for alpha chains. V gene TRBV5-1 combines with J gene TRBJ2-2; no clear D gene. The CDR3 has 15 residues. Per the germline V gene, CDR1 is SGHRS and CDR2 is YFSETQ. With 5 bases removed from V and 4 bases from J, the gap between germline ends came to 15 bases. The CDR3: CASSVGQKSTGELFF. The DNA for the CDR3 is TGCGCCAGCAGTGTAGGGCAGAAAAGCACCGGGGAGCTGTTTTTT.

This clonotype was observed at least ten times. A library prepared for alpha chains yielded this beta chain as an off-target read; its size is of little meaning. In DNA, the CDR3 is TGTGCCAGCAGTGCAGGGTCCCTCACAGATACGCAGTATTTT. Its translation is CASSAGSLTDTQYF. This chain uses TRBV9 with TRBJ2-3; weak D call: TRBD1 (5 bases). The CDR3 runs 14 residues. Germline V lookup: CDR1 SGDLS, CDR2 YYNGEE. The V and J ends lost 5 bases and 2 bases respectively, with 12 bases between them.

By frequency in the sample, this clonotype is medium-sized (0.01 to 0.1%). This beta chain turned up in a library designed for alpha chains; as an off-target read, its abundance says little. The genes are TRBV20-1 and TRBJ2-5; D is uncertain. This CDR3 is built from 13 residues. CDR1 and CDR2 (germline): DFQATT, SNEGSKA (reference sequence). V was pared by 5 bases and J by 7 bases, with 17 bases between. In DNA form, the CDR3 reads TGCAGTGCTTTTTCGACTGGGAAAGGGACCCAGTACTTC. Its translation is CSAFSTGKGTQYF.

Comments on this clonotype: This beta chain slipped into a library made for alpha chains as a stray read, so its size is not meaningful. The CDR3 region has the DNA TGTGCCAGCAGCCAATCAGGTCAGCCCCAGCATTTT. It specifies CASSQSGQPQHF. This chain uses TRBV3-1 with TRBJ1-5; D gene unclear. The V end was cut by 2 bases, the J end by 6 bases, with 5 bases between. CDR1 LGHDT and CDR2 YNNKEL come from the germline V gene (reference sequence). The CDR3 extends over 12 amino acids.

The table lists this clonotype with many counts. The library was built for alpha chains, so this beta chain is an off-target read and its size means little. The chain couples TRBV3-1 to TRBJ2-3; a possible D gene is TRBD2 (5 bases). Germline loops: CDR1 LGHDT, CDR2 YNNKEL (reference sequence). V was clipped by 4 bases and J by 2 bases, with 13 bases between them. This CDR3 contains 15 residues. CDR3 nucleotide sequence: TGTGCCAGCAGCCTCTGGACTCGCCCCACAGATACGCAGTATTTT. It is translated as CASSLWTRPTDTQYF.

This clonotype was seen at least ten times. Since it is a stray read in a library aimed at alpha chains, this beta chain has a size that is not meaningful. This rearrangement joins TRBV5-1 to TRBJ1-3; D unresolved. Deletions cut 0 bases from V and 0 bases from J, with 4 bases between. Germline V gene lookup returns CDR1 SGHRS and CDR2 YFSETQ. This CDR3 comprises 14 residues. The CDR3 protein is CASSLVGSGNTIYF. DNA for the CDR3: TGCGCCAGCAGCTTGGTTGGCTCTGGAAACACCATATATTTT. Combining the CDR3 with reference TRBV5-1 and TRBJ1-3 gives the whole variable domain KAGVTQTPRYLIKTRGQQVTLSCSPISGHRSVSWYQQTPGQGLQFLFEYFSETQRNKGNFPGRFSGRQFSNSRSEMNVSTLELGDSALYLCASSLVGSGNTIYFGEGSWLTVV.

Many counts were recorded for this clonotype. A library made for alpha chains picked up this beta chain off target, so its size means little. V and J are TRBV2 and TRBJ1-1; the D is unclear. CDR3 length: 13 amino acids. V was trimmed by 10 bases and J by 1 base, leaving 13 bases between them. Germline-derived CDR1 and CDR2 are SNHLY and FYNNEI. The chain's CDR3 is CATRSAGNTEAFF. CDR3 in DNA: TGTGCCACCAGGTCGGCGGGGAACACTGAAGCTTTCTTT. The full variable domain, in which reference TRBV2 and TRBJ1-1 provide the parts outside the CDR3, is EPEVTQTPSHQVTQMGQEVILRCVPISNHLYFYWYRQILGQKVEFLVSFYNNEISEKSEIFDDQFSVERPDGSNFTLKIRSTKLEDSAMYFCATRSAGNTEAFFGQGTRLTVV.

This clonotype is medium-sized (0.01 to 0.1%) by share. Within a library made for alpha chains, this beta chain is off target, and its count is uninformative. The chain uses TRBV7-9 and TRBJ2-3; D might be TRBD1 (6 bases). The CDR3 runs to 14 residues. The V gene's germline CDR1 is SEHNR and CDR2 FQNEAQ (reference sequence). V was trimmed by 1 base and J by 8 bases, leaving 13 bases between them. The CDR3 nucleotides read TGTGCCAGCAGCTTAGGCAGGGGAGTTGTTACGCAGTATTTT. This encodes CASSLGRGVVTQYF.

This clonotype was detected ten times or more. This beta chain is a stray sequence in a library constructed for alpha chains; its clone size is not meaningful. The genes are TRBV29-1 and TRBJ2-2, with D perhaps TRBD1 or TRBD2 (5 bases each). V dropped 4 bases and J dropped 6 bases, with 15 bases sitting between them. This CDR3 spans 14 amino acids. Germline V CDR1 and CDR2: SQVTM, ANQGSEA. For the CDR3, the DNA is TGCAGCGTTGTGGACCCAGGGCGGGCCGGGGAGCTGTTTTTT. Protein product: CSVVDPGRAGELFF.

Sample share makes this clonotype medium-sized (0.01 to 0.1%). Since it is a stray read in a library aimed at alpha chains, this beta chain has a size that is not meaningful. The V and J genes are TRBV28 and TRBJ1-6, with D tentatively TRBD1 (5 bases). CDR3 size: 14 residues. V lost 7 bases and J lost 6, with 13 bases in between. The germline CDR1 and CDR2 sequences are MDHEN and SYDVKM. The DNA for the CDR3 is TGTGCCAGCAAAAGGGCAGGGAGTAATTCACCCCTCCACTTT. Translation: CASKRAGSNSPLHF.

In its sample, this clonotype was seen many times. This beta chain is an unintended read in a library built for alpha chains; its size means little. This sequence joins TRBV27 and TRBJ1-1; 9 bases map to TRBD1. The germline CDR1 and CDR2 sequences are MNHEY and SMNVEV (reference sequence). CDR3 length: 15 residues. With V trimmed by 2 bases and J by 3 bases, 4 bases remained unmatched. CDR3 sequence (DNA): TGTGCCAGCAGTTTAACAGGGGGCTTGGACACTGAAGCTTTCTTT. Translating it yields CASSLTGGLDTEAFF.